The 2 T cell receptor beta chains reported below all come from one sample, sequenced in a study of Graves' ophthalmopathy and Graves' hyperthyroidism. As the template, RNA transcripts were used to amplify TCR beta CDR3 regions. The library came from an HTBI-primed first-round RT-PCR and a second-round multiplex PCR. TCRdb recomputed calls from the multiplex PCR reads with MiXCR, one row per CDR3 protein. Among over a million distinct CDR3 sequences listed, about 38% were seen once. The specimen sequenced was peripheral blood or thyroid tissue (not recorded which). These receptor sequences come from an adult man with Graves' hyperthyroidism.

This clonotype was observed a single time. The chain is built from TRBV25-1 and TRBJ2-2; 9 bases match TRBD2. The CDR3 covers 21 residues. Germline trimming cut 5 bases from V and 4 bases from J; bases unmatched to any gene: 23. Germline CDR1 MGHDK, CDR2 SYGVNS. CDR3: CASSSAHPSGTLVRGTGELFF. CDR3 DNA sequence: TGTGCCAGCAGTTCCGCCCATCCTAGCGGGACTCTCGTAAGGGGCACCGGGGAGCTGTTTTTT.

This clonotype was picked up a small number of times. The V and J genes are TRBV9 and TRBJ1-4; D uncertain. With 3 bases removed from V and 8 bases from J, the gap between germline ends came to 14 bases. This CDR3 has 14 amino acids. Per germline, CDR1 SGDLS and CDR2 YYNGEE. CDR3 DNA sequence: TGTGCCAGCAGCGCCTACGAGGGAAGCGAAAAACTGTTTTTT. Its protein product is CASSAYEGSEKLFF. The full variable domain, completed using reference TRBV9 and TRBJ1-4, is DSGVTQTPKHLITATGQRVTLRCSPRSGDLSVYWYQQSLDQGLQFLIQYYNGEERAKGNILERFSAQQFPDLHSELNLSSLELGDSALYFCASSAYEGSEKLFFGSGTQLSVL.